There are many counts of the clone carrying this T cell receptor (beta chain). What it binds is unknown. Germline CDR1 is SGHRS and CDR2 is YFSETQ. V was trimmed by 4 bases and J by 2 bases, leaving 9 bases between them. CDR3 length: 13 residues. This sample was taken from a study of spatial heterogeneity in lung cancer. At the level of the study: The average count in raw reads for each unique TCR and UMI combination exceeded eight appearances. General study findings and limits: At tumor resection, ubiquitous expanded TCRs were detected in blood more often than later.

Specified time point: sample taken at primary tumor resection. The sequenced material consisted of unsorted whole RNA from tumor, nontumor lung or frozen PBMC. Every individual TCR cDNA molecule carried its own unique molecular identifier, which allowed correction of PCR and sequencing errors. MiXCR, run by TCRdb on the 5' RACE reads, gives a single entry per CDR3 protein. The sample has around 23,000 distinct CDR3 sequences, about 3.5% seen once. This receptor was obtained from a female donor with early-stage non-small cell lung cancer. This rearrangement joins TRBV5-1 to TRBJ2-5, with a tentative D call TRBD2 (5 bases). The source material was PBMCs, sampled at surgery. The DNA for the CDR3 is TGCGCCAGCAGCGGGGAGCTACAAGAGACCCAGTACTTC. It is translated as CASSGELQETQYF.